Presented here are 2 T cell receptor beta chains from one specimen sequenced in a study of identical twins. TCRdb reprocessed the 5' RACE reads with MiXCR, giving one entry per CDR3 protein. Among around 490,000 distinct CDR3 sequences listed, roughly 15% were seen once. The data were also submitted as part of a second study, on yellow fever vaccine responses in identical twins.

Sequencing used CD4+ T cells sorted from blood. Receptors originate from a woman in her late teens or twenties in good health.

The chain recombines TRBV6-2 or TRBV6-3 with TRBJ2-1; 11 nucleotides agree with TRBD2. The CDR3 consists of 16 residues. J lost 7 bases, V lost 1 base, and 6 bases had no gene match. Germline lookup yields CDR1 MNHEY and CDR2 SVGEGT. The CDR3 region is CASSYFLAGGRNEQFF. CDR3 bases: TGTGCCAGCAGTTACTTCCTAGCGGGAGGTAGGAATGAGCAGTTCTTC.

The DNA for the CDR3 is TGTGCCAGCAGTGAAGCGCTTTACAGGGGCCAAGAGACCCAGTACTTC. Translating gives CASSEALYRGQETQYF. This chain links TRBV6-1 with TRBJ2-5; 7 bases match TRBD1. The CDR3 has 16 amino acids. V lost 0 bases to trimming and J lost 1 base; unmatched junction nucleotides: 5. In germline, CDR1 is MNHNS, CDR2 SASEGT.